The clone carrying this T cell receptor beta chain was recorded a few times. This sample was included in a study of T-cell reconstitution after alpha-beta-depleted transplantation in children. Germline-derived CDR1 and CDR2 are SEHNR and FQNEAQ (reference sequence). V was pared by 2 bases and J by 3 bases, with 14 bases between. This CDR3 spans 16 amino acids. Preparation of the TCRbeta library involved a method that used unique molecular identifiers. One entry per CDR3 protein results from TCRdb running MiXCR on the PCR reads. The sample lists some 550,000 distinct CDR3 sequences; 18% were seen once.

The clonotype comes from a human donor who donated a stem cell graft to a child with acute lymphoblastic leukemia. This chain joins TRBV7-9 and TRBJ1-3; D is undetermined. Specimen: PBMCs from the stem cell graft donor, collected from the stem cell graft. This CDR3 reads CASSLLDGGGGNTIYF. CDR3 bases: TGTGCCAGCAGCTTACTAGACGGAGGAGGTGGAAACACCATATATTTT.